Listed below are T cell receptor beta chains from one sample, sequenced in a study of shared clonotypes between healthy human individuals. Profiled with immunoSEQ multiplex PCR; TCRdb holds only in-frame clones, not every one. This table holds some 2 million clones, 85% to 95% found once. Sequencing used naive CD4+ T cells sorted from blood. The origin of the receptors is a man between 18 and 35 years old in good health. Each CDR3 is given with its conserved first and last residue. D genes are given only for firm matches. Expanded clones are given a class, and other clones once, few, many or no size at all.

TRBV7-2	TRBJ2-7	TRBD2	.	CASSFTGTSGSYEQYF	TGTGCCAGCAGCTTTACCGGGACTAGCGGATCCTACGAGCAGTACTTC
TRBV2	TRBJ1-1	.	.	CASRRTEAFF	TGTGCCAGCAGGAGGACTGAAGCTTTCTTT
TRBV18	TRBJ1-1	TRBD1	once	CASSQDWTGGTEAFF	TGTGCCAGCTCCCAAGATTGGACAGGGGGAACTGAAGCTTTCTTT
TRBV5-4	TRBJ2-5	.	.	CASSFSEYQETQYF	TGTGCCAGCAGCTTTTCTGAGTACCAAGAGACCCAGTACTTC
TRBV5-1	TRBJ2-7	.	.	CASSLAGGPRSYEQYF	TGCGCCAGCAGCTTGGCCGGAGGGCCTCGCTCCTACGAGCAGTACTTC
TRBV25-1	TRBJ2-7	.	.	CASSDHSGPYEQYF	TGTGCCAGCAGTGATCATTCCGGGCCCTACGAGCAGTACTTC
TRBV2	TRBJ2-7	TRBD1	.	CASSPRQGNYEQYF	TGTGCCAGCAGTCCCCGACAGGGAAACTACGAGCAGTACTTC
TRBV6-1	TRBJ2-7	.	.	CASSRTEPYEQYF	TGTGCCAGCAGTCGGACAGAACCCTACGAGCAGTACTTC
TRBV10-3	TRBJ2-3	.	.	CAISAGVSDTQYF	TGTGCCATCAGTGCCGGGGTCTCGGATACGCAGTATTTT
TRBV2	TRBJ2-2	.	once	CASRPRNTGELFF	TGTGCCAGCAGACCGAGGAACACCGGGGAGCTGTTTTTT
TRBV6-6	TRBJ1-3	.	.	CASMGVVPEAGNTIYF	TGTGCCAGCATGGGGGTTGTGCCGGAGGCTGGAAACACCATATATTTT
TRBV27	TRBJ1-2	TRBD1	.	CASRGDRGTNYGYTF	TGTGCCAGCAGGGGGGACAGGGGCACTAACTATGGCTACACCTTC
TRBV6-1	TRBJ2-1	TRBD2	.	CASSPGLAASKQFF	TGTGCCAGCAGCCCGGGACTAGCGGCCTCCAAGCAGTTCTTC
TRBV30	TRBJ1-5	TRBD1	.	CAWGAGGSNQPQHF	TGTGCCTGGGGAGCAGGGGGTAGCAATCAGCCCCAGCATTTT
TRBV12-5	TRBJ1-2	.	.	CASGNPGKDGYGYTF	TGTGCTAGTGGCAACCCCGGTAAGGACGGCTATGGCTACACCTTC
TRBV30	TRBJ2-7	.	.	CAWSTANGAYEQYF	TGTGCCTGGAGTACGGCAAACGGAGCCTACGAGCAGTACTTC
TRBV18	TRBJ2-1	.	.	CASSPLASGQSSYNEQFF	TGTGCCAGCTCACCTCTTGCTAGCGGACAGAGCTCCTACAATGAGCAGTTCTTC
TRBV6-5	TRBJ2-4	TRBD1	.	CASRGDRGSSSIQYF	TGTGCCAGCAGAGGGGACAGGGGCAGTAGTAGCATTCAGTACTTC
TRBV10-3	TRBJ1-6	.	.	CAISEDRSSPLHF	TGTGCCATCAGTGAGGATCGTAGTTCACCCCTCCACTTT
TRBV9	TRBJ2-1	TRBD2	.	CASSATTGTSIFF	TGTGCCAGCAGCGCCACCACCGGGACTAGCATTTTCTTC
TRBV7-9	TRBJ2-3	.	.	CASSLAGGTDTQYF	TGTGCCAGCAGCTTAGCGGGTGGCACAGATACGCAGTATTTT
TRBV6-1	TRBJ2-7	.	.	CASPGEAYEQYF	TGTGCCAGCCCAGGGGAAGCCTACGAGCAGTACTTC
TRBV6-1	TRBJ2-3	TRBD2	.	CASSELAGSGGTDTQYF	TGTGCCAGCAGTGAGTTGGCGGGGAGCGGGGGCACAGATACGCAGTATTTT
TRBV2	TRBJ2-3	.	.	CASSELALGADTQYF	TGTGCCAGCAGTGAACTCGCCTTAGGGGCAGATACGCAGTATTTT
TRBV5-6	TRBJ1-2	TRBD1	.	CASRLDRGPGYTF	TGTGCCAGCAGACTTGACAGGGGGCCGGGCTACACCTTC
TRBV7-9	TRBJ2-3	TRBD2	.	CASSLGTSATDTQYF	TGTGCCAGCAGCTTAGGGACTAGCGCCACAGATACGCAGTATTTT
TRBV7-6	TRBJ2-1	TRBD2	.	CASSLGTSGNNEQFF	TGTGCCAGCAGCTTGGGGACTAGCGGGAACAATGAGCAGTTCTTC
TRBV9	TRBJ1-2	.	.	CASSVEVVSYGYTF	TGTGCCAGCAGCGTAGAAGTAGTGTCCTATGGCTACACCTTC
TRBV5-1	TRBJ2-7	.	.	CASSLPTGLEQYF	TGCGCCAGCAGCTTGCCCACAGGGCTCGAGCAGTACTTC
TRBV2	TRBJ1-4	.	.	CASRGGYGSGANEKLFF	TGTGCCAGCAGGGGAGGGTACGGCTCGGGGGCTAATGAAAAACTGTTTTTT
TRBV5-1	TRBJ2-2	.	.	CASSLAAGSTGELFF	TGCGCCAGCAGCTTGGCGGCGGGGAGCACCGGGGAGCTGTTTTTT
TRBV6-1	TRBJ2-1	.	.	CASSYGGEQFF	TGTGCCAGCAGTTACGGGGGTGAGCAGTTCTTC
TRBV5-4	TRBJ2-5	TRBD2	.	CASSTPRGDQETQYF	TGTGCCAGCAGTACCCCGCGGGGGGACCAAGAGACCCAGTACTTC
TRBV11-3	TRBJ1-1	.	.	CASSLGEKAEAFF	TGTGCCAGCAGCTTAGGTGAGAAGGCTGAAGCTTTCTTT
TRBV28	TRBJ1-4	.	.	CASSLTGRVNEKLFF	TGTGCCAGCAGTTTAACGGGGCGAGTAAATGAAAAACTGTTTTTT
TRBV30	TRBJ2-2	.	.	CAWGGTNTGELFF	TGTGCCTGGGGGGGAACCAACACCGGGGAGCTGTTTTTT
TRBV6-1	TRBJ1-4	TRBD1	.	CASSEPTGGLEKLFF	TGTGCCAGCAGTGAACCGACAGGGGGCCTCGAAAAACTGTTTTTT
TRBV29-1	TRBJ1-2	.	.	CSADVGASGYTF	TGCAGCGCGGATGTGGGGGCGAGCGGCTACACCTTC
TRBV25-1	TRBJ1-2	TRBD1	.	CASSDPGQVYYGYTF	TGTGCCAGCAGTGACCCGGGACAGGTCTACTATGGCTACACCTTC
TRBV14	TRBJ1-1	.	once	CASSQGSVASGAFF	TGTGCCAGCAGCCAAGGATCGGTGGCCTCGGGAGCTTTCTTT
TRBV7-2	TRBJ1-6	.	.	CASSLSRSSYNSPLHF	TGTGCCAGCAGCTTAAGCAGGAGCTCCTATAATTCACCCCTCCACTTT
TRBV28	TRBJ2-5	TRBD2	.	CASSSTRRSGETQYF	TGTGCCAGCAGTTCCACGCGGCGTAGCGGGGAGACCCAGTACTTC
TRBV20-1	TRBJ2-5	.	.	CSVVHQETQYF	TGCAGTGTTGTTCACCAAGAGACCCAGTACTTC
TRBV5-1	TRBJ1-1	.	.	CASSWQGSEAFF	TGCGCCAGCAGCTGGCAGGGATCTGAAGCTTTCTTT
TRBV25-1	TRBJ1-3	.	.	CASSQIQGLGNTIYF	TGTGCCAGCAGTCAAATTCAGGGGCTCGGAAACACCATATATTTT